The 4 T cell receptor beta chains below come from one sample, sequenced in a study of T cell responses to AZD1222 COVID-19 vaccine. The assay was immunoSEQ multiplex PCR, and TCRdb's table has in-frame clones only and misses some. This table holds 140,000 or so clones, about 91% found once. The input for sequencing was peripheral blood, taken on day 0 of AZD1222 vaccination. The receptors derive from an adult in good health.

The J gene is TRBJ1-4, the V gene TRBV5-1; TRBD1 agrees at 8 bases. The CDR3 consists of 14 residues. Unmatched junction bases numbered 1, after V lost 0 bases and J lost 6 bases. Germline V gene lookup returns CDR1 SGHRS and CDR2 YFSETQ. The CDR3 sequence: CASSLGQGYEKLFF. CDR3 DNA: TGCGCCAGCAGCTTGGGACAGGGGTATGAAAAACTGTTTTTT.

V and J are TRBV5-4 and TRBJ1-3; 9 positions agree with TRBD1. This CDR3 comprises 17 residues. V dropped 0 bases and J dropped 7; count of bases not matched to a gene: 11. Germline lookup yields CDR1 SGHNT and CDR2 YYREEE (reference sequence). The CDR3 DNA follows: TGTGCCAGCAGCTTGGGGGGGACAGGGAGTTTCAGGAACACCATATATTTT. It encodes CASSLGGTGSFRNTIYF.

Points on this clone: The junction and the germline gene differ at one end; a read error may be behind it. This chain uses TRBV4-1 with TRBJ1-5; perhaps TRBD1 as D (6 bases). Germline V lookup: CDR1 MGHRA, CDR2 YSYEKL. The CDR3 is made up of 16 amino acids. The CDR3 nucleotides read TGCGCCAGCAGGCAAGAAGGTCAGGGGAGCAATCAGCCCCAGCATTTT. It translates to CASRQEGQGSNQPQHF.

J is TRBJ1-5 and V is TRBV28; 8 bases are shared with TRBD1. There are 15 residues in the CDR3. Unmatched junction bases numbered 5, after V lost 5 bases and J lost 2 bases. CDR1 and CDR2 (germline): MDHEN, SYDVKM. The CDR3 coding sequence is TGTGCCAGCAGTAAGGACAGGGTGGGCAATCAGCCCCAGCATTTT. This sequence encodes CASSKDRVGNQPQHF.